A selection of T cell receptor beta chains follows, all from one sample in a study of graft-versus-host responses after intestinal transplantation. Sequenced by immunoSEQ multiplex PCR; TCRdb stores in-frame clones only, minus some. The table records about 90,000 clones, around 80% of them present only once. Their specific antigens are unknown. The specimen comprised unstimulated CD4+ T cells sorted from spleen or lymph node cells, sampled before intestinal transplant. Receptors originate from a human donor who received an intestinal transplant. CDR3s include the opening cysteine and the closing phenylalanine or tryptophan. D genes are given only for firm matches. Expanded clones are given a class, and other clones once, few, many or no size at all.

D | size | J | V | DNA | CDR3
TRBD2 | - | TRBJ2-1 | TRBV5-1 | TGCGCCAGCAGCTTTCCTAGCGGTGAGCAGTTCTTC | CASSFPSGEQFF
- | - | TRBJ2-7 | TRBV13 | TGTGCCACCCCAAGGGGCGGGCAGTACTTC | CATPRGGQYF
- | - | TRBJ2-3 | TRBV28 | TGTGCCAGCAGTTTAATAACAGATACGCAGTATTTT | CASSLITDTQYF
TRBD2 | few | TRBJ2-3 | TRBV13 | TGTGCCAGCAGCCTAGGAGGCGGGGGGGCCCCAGATACGCAGTATTTT | CASSLGGGGAPDTQYF
- | few | TRBJ2-7 | TRBV29-1 | TGCAGCGTAAGACAGGACCCGTTTTCCTACGAGCAGTACTTC | CSVRQDPFSYEQYF
- | - | TRBJ2-5 | TRBV5-1 | TGCGCCAGCAGCCCGCAGGGTTTCCAAGAGACCCAGTACTTC | CASSPQGFQETQYF
TRBD1 | once | TRBJ1-5 | TRBV6-4 | TGTGCCAGCAGGGCTCGAGGGGGCAGGATAAGCAATCAGCCCCAGCATTTT | CASRARGGRISNQPQHF
TRBD1 | - | TRBJ1-3 | TRBV4-1 | TGCGCCAGCAGCCGACAGGGGTCTCAGGACACCATATATTTT | CASSRQGSQDTIYF
TRBD1 | - | TRBJ2-2 | TRBV28 | TGTGCCAGCAGTTACCTCCGAGGGACAGGGAACACCGGGGAGCTGTTTTTT | CASSYLRGTGNTGELFF
TRBD2 | - | TRBJ2-7 | TRBV28 | TGTGCCAGCAGTTCCCTCCGGCGGGAGAGCTACGAGCAGTACTTC | CASSSLRRESYEQYF
TRBD2 | - | TRBJ2-7 | TRBV6-5 | TGTGCCAGCAGTTACACCGGGACTAAGCTTTCCAGGGAGCAGTACTTC | CASSYTGTKLSREQYF
TRBD1 | - | TRBJ2-7 | TRBV6-5 | TGTGCCAGCAGTTATAGGGGACAGGGTACCTACGAGCAGTACTTC | CASSYRGQGTYEQYF
- | few | TRBJ2-3 | TRBV9 | TGTGCCAGCAGCGTAAAAGGCCAGGGAACAGATACGCAGTATTTT | CASSVKGQGTDTQYF
- | - | TRBJ2-7 | TRBV28 | TGTGCCAGCAGTCCAAACCCCGGGACAAGCTCCTACGAGCAGTACTTC | CASSPNPGTSSYEQYF
TRBD2 | - | TRBJ2-3 | TRBV19 | TGTGCCAGTAGAAAGGGGAGGGACACAGATACGCAGTATTTT | CASRKGRDTDTQYF
TRBD2 | - | TRBJ2-5 | TRBV5-1 | TGCGCCAGCAGCTTGGGGGCTAGCGGCCCGAGGGAAGAGACCCAGTACTTC | CASSLGASGPREETQYF
- | - | TRBJ2-3 | TRBV5-1 | TGCGCCAGCAGCTTGGCTCCAGGGACAGATACGCAGTATTTT | CASSLAPGTDTQYF
TRBD2 | - | TRBJ2-1 | TRBV5-1 | TGCGCCAGCAGCTTGTTCCCTAGCGGGGGGGCGGCTTACAATGAGCAGTTCTTC | CASSLFPSGGAAYNEQFF
- | - | TRBJ2-7 | TRBV7-5 | TGTGCCAGAAGCCCAACAGGGAGGGGCTCCTACGAGCAGTACTTC | CARSPTGRGSYEQYF
- | - | TRBJ2-5 | TRBV5-1 | TGCGCCAGCAGCTCCGACGGGTTGGAGACCCAGTACTTC | CASSSDGLETQYF
- | - | TRBJ2-5 | TRBV7-9 | TGTGCCAGCAGCCAGGAGGGGGAGACCCAGTACTTC | CASSQEGETQYF
TRBD1 | - | TRBJ1-3 | TRBV14 | TGTGCCAGCAGCGCACTTTCCCACCGGGACAGCGGAAACACCATATATTTT | CASSALSHRDSGNTIYF
- | - | TRBJ2-3 | TRBV7-9 | TGTGCCAGCACGCGCGGTAGCGGTCACACAGATACGCAGTATTTT | CASTRGSGHTDTQYF
TRBD1 | - | TRBJ1-6 | TRBV28 | TGTGCCAGCAGTTCCGGGACAGGAGTGTCACCCCTCCACTTT | CASSSGTGVSPLHF
- | - | TRBJ2-2 | TRBV7-2 | TGTGCCAGCAGCCGTATATTTACCGGGGAGCTGTTTTTT | CASSRIFTGELFF
TRBD2 | - | TRBJ2-5 | TRBV28 | TGTGCCAGCCGAAGGACTAGCGGGAACAAGGAGCAGTACTTC | CASRRTSGNKEQYF
- | - | TRBJ2-6 | TRBV4-2 | TGTGCCAGCAGCCAAGCAGAAGTCGGAGTAGCTGGGGCCAACGTCCTGACTTTC | CASSQAEVGVAGANVLTF
TRBD2 | - | TRBJ2-1 | TRBV5-1 | TGCGCCAGCAGCTTGGAACTAGCGGGGGGCAATGAGCAGTTCTTC | CASSLELAGGNEQFF
- | - | TRBJ2-7 | TRBV18 | TGTGCCAGCTCACCAAATGAAGGACAAACCTACGAGCAGTACTTC | CASSPNEGQTYEQYF
- | - | TRBJ1-3 | TRBV19 | TGTGCCAGTAACCCCTACTCTGGAAACACCATATATTTT | CASNPYSGNTIYF
- | few | TRBJ1-3 | TRBV5-4 | TGTGCCAGCAGCTTGGGGGCCACCGCTGGCTCTGGAAACACCATATATTTT | CASSLGATAGSGNTIYF
TRBD2 | once | TRBJ2-7 | TRBV11-1 | TGTGCCAGCAGCCACGGACTAGCGGGGGCCAACGAGCAGTACTTC | CASSHGLAGANEQYF
TRBD1 | - | TRBJ2-1 | TRBV11-2 | TGTGCCAGCAGTGACAGGGGAACAGGCAATGAGCAGTTCTTC | CASSDRGTGNEQFF
- | few | TRBJ1-6 | TRBV9 | TGTGCCAGCAGCGTAGCGGTTCAGGGTAATTCACCCCTCCACTTT | CASSVAVQGNSPLHF
TRBD2 | once | TRBJ2-3 | TRBV9 | TGTGCCAGCACCGGGGGTCGGGCTAGCGGGAGGATCACAGATACGCAGTATTTT | CASTGGRASGRITDTQYF
TRBD1 | - | TRBJ2-7 | TRBV28 | TGTGCCAGCAGTCGGACAGGGAGCACAGGCTACGAGCAGTACTTC | CASSRTGSTGYEQYF
TRBD2 | once | TRBJ2-1 | TRBV6-1 | TGTGCCAGCAGATGGGCGGGAGTTTACAATGAGCAGTTCTTC | CASRWAGVYNEQFF
TRBD2 | once | TRBJ2-1 | TRBV10-2 | TGCGCCAGCAGTGCGCGGGGGACTAGCGGGAGGGGTGAGCAGTTCTTC | CASSARGTSGRGEQFF
TRBD2 | - | TRBJ2-3 | TRBV6-4 | TGTGCCAGCAGTGCTAGCGGGACTGCCACAGATACGCAGTATTTT | CASSASGTATDTQYF
TRBD1 | - | TRBJ2-7 | TRBV5-1 | TGCGCCAGCAGCTTTCGGACAGGTTCTCCCTACGAGCAGTACTTC | CASSFRTGSPYEQYF
TRBD1 | - | TRBJ1-2 | TRBV4-2 | TGTGCCAGCAGCCAAGTAGTACAGGGGGCTACAACTACCTTC | CASSQVVQGATTTF
TRBD2 | - | TRBJ2-2 | TRBV11-2 | TGTGCCAGCAGTAAGGGACTAGCGGGAGTCACCGGGGAGCTGTTTTTT | CASSKGLAGVTGELFF
TRBD2 | - | TRBJ2-1 | TRBV7-8 | TGTGCCAGCAGCCTGGGGGAGGGAGGGAACTACAATGAGCAGTTCTTC | CASSLGEGGNYNEQFF
TRBD1 | - | TRBJ1-1 | TRBV18 | TGTGCCAGCTCACCGGAGGGACAGTACACTGAAGCTTTCTTT | CASSPEGQYTEAFF
- | few | TRBJ1-6 | TRBV10-3 | TGTGCCATCAGTGACAGGGGCAATTCACCCCTCCACTTT | CAISDRGNSPLHF
TRBD1 | few | TRBJ1-2 | TRBV7-2 | TGTGCCAGCAGCCGCCGGGACAGGGCTCAGGGCTACACCTTC | CASSRRDRAQGYTF
- | - | TRBJ1-4 | TRBV9 | TGTGCCAGCAGCGTTGCCGGCGGGGGGGCAACTAATGAAAAACTGTTTTTT | CASSVAGGGATNEKLFF
- | - | TRBJ1-6 | TRBV5-6 | TGTGCCAGCAGCCTAAGGTTCAGGGCGGATTCACCCCTCCACTTT | CASSLRFRADSPLHF
TRBD1 | - | TRBJ2-1 | TRBV2 | TGTGCCAGCAGTTCCCGGGACAGGGGGAGCAATGAGCAGTTCTTC | CASSSRDRGSNEQFF
TRBD1 | - | TRBJ2-7 | TRBV6-5 | TGTGCCAGCAGTCGACAGGGGTACGAGCAGTACTTC | CASSRQGYEQYF
- | - | TRBJ2-7 | TRBV27 | TGTGCCAGCAAGGGGGGACAGTACTACGAGCAGTACTTC | CASKGGQYYEQYF
TRBD1 | - | TRBJ1-5 | TRBV19 | TGTGCCAGTAACCCCTCTGACAGGGCCAATCAGCCCCAGCATTTT | CASNPSDRANQPQHF
TRBD1 | - | TRBJ2-5 | TRBV30 | TGTGCCTGGAACCCGGGACAGCCGGGCAACAAAGAGACCCAGTACTTC | CAWNPGQPGNKETQYF
TRBD2 | - | TRBJ2-1 | TRBV7-3 | TGTGCCAGCAGCCCGAGCGGGAGCCTCTCCTACAATGAGCAGTTCTTC | CASSPSGSLSYNEQFF
- | few | TRBJ1-1 | TRBV6-5 | TGTGCCAGCAGCTCCCCGGGGAGAAACACTGAAGCTTTCTTT | CASSSPGRNTEAFF
- | - | TRBJ2-7 | TRBV5-4 | TGTGCCAGCAGCTTGGACAGGGTGGTTTCCTACGAGCAGTACTTC | CASSLDRVVSYEQYF
- | - | TRBJ2-5 | TRBV28 | TGTGCCAGCAGTTTATTCGGGGGAGAGGGGACCCAGTACTTC | CASSLFGGEGTQYF
TRBD1 | - | TRBJ2-5 | TRBV15 | TGTGCCACCAGCAGAGGGGTGGACAGGGGGCATGAGACCCAGTACTTC | CATSRGVDRGHETQYF
TRBD2 | - | TRBJ2-7 | TRBV9 | TGTGCCAGCAGCGTAGGGGGGGGACGGAGCTCCTACGAGCAGTACTTC | CASSVGGGRSSYEQYF
TRBD2 | - | TRBJ2-7 | TRBV7-2 | TGTGCCAGCAGCTTAGCATCGGGACTAGCGGGATCCTACGAGCAGTACTTC | CASSLASGLAGSYEQYF